This entry lists 18 T cell receptor beta chains sequenced from one sample in a study of blood T cell repertoires in COVID-19. Using immunoSEQ multiplex PCR, the repertoire was profiled, and TCRdb retains in-frame clones only, with some absent. The sample has hundreds of thousands of clones, more than 80% seen once; the top ten hold almost 1.5%. The sample taken for sequencing was peripheral blood. All receptors come from a woman aged 25 to 45 with active or convalescent COVID-19.

The rearrangement uses TRBV3-1 (or the pseudogene TRBV3-2) and TRBJ2-7, with D possibly TRBD2 on 5 matching bases. Per the germline V gene, CDR1 is LGHDT and CDR2 is YNNKEL (reference sequence). V was pared by 1 base and J by 5 bases, with 15 bases between. The CDR3 consists of 15 residues. The CDR3 nucleotides are TGTGCCAGCAGCCAAGGTGCGGCAGGAGGTAACGAGCAGTACTTC. Amino acid sequence: CASSQGAAGGNEQYF.

This chain connects TRBV5-6 to TRBJ2-6; D unclear. Per the germline V gene, CDR1 is SGHDT and CDR2 is YYEEEE. This CDR3 contains 15 residues. V lost 0 bases and J 4 bases, leaving 8 bases between the germline ends. The CDR3 protein is CASSLDGSGANVLTF. In nucleotides, the CDR3 is TGTGCCAGCAGCTTGGACGGTTCGGGGGCCAACGTCCTGACTTTC.

This clone was observed a single time. The J gene is TRBJ1-1, the V gene TRBV5-1, with TRBD1 as a possible D gene (5 bases). V was pared by 0 bases and J by 1 base, with 10 bases between. The CDR3 covers 15 residues. Looked up from germline, CDR1 is SGHRS and CDR2 is YFSETQ. This chain's CDR3 is CASSLATGGNTEAFF. The CDR3 coding sequence is TGCGCCAGCAGCTTGGCCACAGGTGGGAACACTGAAGCTTTCTTT.

The genes are TRBV28 and TRBJ1-1, with D possibly TRBD1 on 5 matching bases. This CDR3 is 13 amino acids long. Germline V gene data show CDR1 as MDHEN and CDR2 as SYDVKM. The germline V and J ends were trimmed by 2 bases and 4 bases, with 8 bases remaining between them. CDR3 protein: CASSLRGSTEAFF. In DNA, the CDR3 is TGTGCCAGCAGTTTAAGGGGATCCACTGAAGCTTTCTTT.

The chain uses TRBV21-1 and TRBJ2-3; the tabulated D call, TRBD1, remains unverified against the DNA. TRBV21-1 is recorded as a pseudogene. This CDR3 is 16 amino acids long. The CDR3 is CASSKRDIPNTDTQYF. The CDR3 region has the DNA TGTGCCAGCAGCAAAAGGGACATCCCGAACACAGATACGCAGTATTTT.

The chain carries TRBV3-1 (or the pseudogene TRBV3-2) and TRBJ2-1; D is possibly TRBD2 (5 bases). Deletions cut 0 bases from V and 7 bases from J, with 16 bases between. The length of the CDR3 is 16 residues. Germline V lookup: CDR1 LGHDT, CDR2 YNNKEL (reference sequence). The chain's CDR3 is CASSQDSLAGGNEQFF. The CDR3 nucleotides read TGTGCCAGCAGCCAAGACTCGCTAGCTGGAGGAAATGAGCAGTTCTTC.

V usage is TRBV19 and J usage is TRBJ1-2; unclear D gene. The CDR3 extends over 13 amino acids. The germline V gene encodes CDR1 LNHDA and CDR2 SQIVND (reference sequence). V was trimmed by 3 bases and J by 2 bases, leaving 7 bases between them. The CDR3 DNA is TGTGCCAGTAGTATCACGGAGAACTATGGCTACACCTTC. As protein: CASSITENYGYTF.

The J gene is TRBJ2-1, the V gene TRBV2, with unresolved D. V was cut by 11 bases and J by 1 base, with 9 bases left in between. This CDR3 is built from 12 residues. Germline V gene lookup returns CDR1 SNHLY and CDR2 FYNNEI. CDR3 sequence: CAAFRSYNEQFF. The CDR3, as DNA: TGTGCCGCATTCAGGTCCTACAATGAGCAGTTCTTC.

This chain connects TRBV19 to TRBJ1-4; 10 nucleotides agree with TRBD1. Looked up from germline, CDR1 is LNHDA and CDR2 is SQIVND (reference sequence). The J segment lost 5 bases and the V segment lost 5 bases, leaving 17 bases of the junction unmatched. The CDR3 runs 19 residues. CDR3 residues: CASSPSRRRDRGPNEKLFF. The CDR3 region has the DNA TGTGCCAGTAGTCCAAGTAGGAGACGGGACAGGGGACCAAATGAAAAACTGTTTTTT. Using reference TRBV19 and TRBJ1-4 for the parts outside the CDR3, the full variable domain is DGGITQSPKYLFRKEGQNVTLSCEQNLNHDAMYWYRQDPGQGLRLIYYSQIVNDFQKGDIAEGYSVSREKKESFPLTVTSAQKNPTAFYLCASSPSRRRDRGPNEKLFFGSGTQLSVL.

For this clone: In the same sample, other DNA sequences code for this CDR3. The chain couples TRBV7-9 to TRBJ1-5; perhaps TRBD1 as D (6 bases). Per germline, CDR1 SEHNR and CDR2 FQNEAQ (reference sequence). Between the trimmed V and J ends, which lost 1 base and 4 bases, there was a span of 8 bases. The CDR3 totals 14 residues. In DNA, the CDR3 is TGTGCCAGCAGCTTAGACAGGGCAAATCAGCCCCAGCATTTT. Its translation: CASSLDRANQPQHF.

The rearrangement joins TRBV14 to TRBJ1-6; 7 bases match TRBD1. Trimming cost V 3 bases and J 6 bases; bases outside gene matches: 5. The CDR3 spans 15 residues. The V gene's germline CDR1 is SGHDN and CDR2 FVKESK. The CDR3 reads CASSQGQTTNSPLHF. CDR3 sequence (DNA): TGTGCCAGCAGCCAGGGACAGACTACTAATTCACCCCTCCACTTT.

In this sample, this clone turned up once. DNA of the CDR3: TGTGCCAGCAGTTTCGTTGCTAGCGGGAGGACCGGGGAGCTGTTTTTT. It specifies CASSFVASGRTGELFF. The V and J genes are TRBV28 and TRBJ2-2, with 11 positions matching TRBD2. The germline CDR1 and CDR2 sequences are MDHEN and SYDVKM. V shed 3 bases, J shed 5 bases, and the junction held 5 bases outside the gene matches. The CDR3 contains 16 residues. Variable domain in full (rest from reference TRBV28 and TRBJ2-2): DVKVTQSSRYLVKRTGEKVFLECVQDMDHENMFWYRQDPGLGLRLIYFSYDVKMKEKGDIPEGYSVSREKKERFSLILESASTNQTSMYLCASSFVASGRTGELFFGEGSRLTVL.

The chain has TRBV2 and TRBJ1-1; D uncertain. Per germline, CDR1 SNHLY and CDR2 FYNNEI. This CDR3 has 13 residues. V was shortened by 6 bases and J by 3 bases, with 11 bases between the two germline ends. CDR3 region: CASSQTSDTEAFF. The CDR3 bases are TGTGCCAGCAGCCAGACTTCGGACACTGAAGCTTTCTTT.

The chain recombines TRBV10-3 with TRBJ2-3; 12 bases are a match to TRBD2. The CDR3 extends over 18 amino acids. Germline CDR1 is ENHRY and CDR2 is SYGVKD. The V and J ends lost 6 bases and 5 bases, in that order; junction bases with no gene match: 15. The CDR3 nucleotides are TGTGCCATCAGCGGTCGAGTTCTCCCGGGACTAGCGGGAGATACGCAGTATTTT. Its translation is CAISGRVLPGLAGDTQYF.

This chain links TRBV12-3 or TRBV12-4 with TRBJ2-1; the D is unclear. CDR3 size: 13 residues. V lost 11 bases and J lost 8, with 19 bases in between. CDR3 in amino acids: CACGPRVWDEQFF. The CDR3 bases are TGTGCCTGTGGCCCCCGGGTTTGGGATGAGCAGTTCTTC.

As DNA, the CDR3 is TGTGCCCAACCAGACGGACTTTGGGGCTACACCTTC. Translating gives CAQPDGLWGYTF. This chain links TRBV30 with TRBJ1-2; D not certain. CDR1 and CDR2 from the germline V gene are GTSNPN and SVGIG (reference sequence). The V and J ends lost 8 bases and 8 bases respectively, with 18 bases between them. The length of the CDR3 is 12 residues. The entire variable domain, with the rest obtained from reference TRBV30 and TRBJ1-2, is as follows: SQTIHQWPATLVQPVGSPLSLECTVEGTSNPNLYWYRQAAGRGLQLLFYSVGIGQISSEVPQNLSASRPQDRQFILSSKKLLLSDSGFYLCAQPDGLWGYTFGSGTRLTVV.

The V and J genes are TRBV3-1 (or the pseudogene TRBV3-2) and TRBJ1-5, with TRBD1 as a possible D gene (6 bases). The CDR3 consists of 16 residues. Germline CDR1 reads LGHDT; CDR2 reads YNNKEL (reference sequence). Trimming cost V 1 base and J 2 bases, with 12 bases left between them. CDR3 sequence (DNA): TGTGCCAGCAGCCAAGCTGGGTCAGGGGGCAATCAGCCCCAGCATTTT. Amino acids: CASSQAGSGGNQPQHF.

The gene calls are TRBV6-6 and TRBJ2-7; possible D gene TRBD1, 5 bases. The CDR3 is made up of 13 amino acids. Between the trimmed V and J ends, which lost 2 bases and 4 bases, there was a span of 9 bases. In germline, CDR1 is MNHNY, CDR2 SVGAGI (reference sequence). CDR3 nucleotide sequence: TGTGCCAGCAGTTACGACAGCCTGTACGAGCAGTACTTC. It yields the protein CASSYDSLYEQYF.